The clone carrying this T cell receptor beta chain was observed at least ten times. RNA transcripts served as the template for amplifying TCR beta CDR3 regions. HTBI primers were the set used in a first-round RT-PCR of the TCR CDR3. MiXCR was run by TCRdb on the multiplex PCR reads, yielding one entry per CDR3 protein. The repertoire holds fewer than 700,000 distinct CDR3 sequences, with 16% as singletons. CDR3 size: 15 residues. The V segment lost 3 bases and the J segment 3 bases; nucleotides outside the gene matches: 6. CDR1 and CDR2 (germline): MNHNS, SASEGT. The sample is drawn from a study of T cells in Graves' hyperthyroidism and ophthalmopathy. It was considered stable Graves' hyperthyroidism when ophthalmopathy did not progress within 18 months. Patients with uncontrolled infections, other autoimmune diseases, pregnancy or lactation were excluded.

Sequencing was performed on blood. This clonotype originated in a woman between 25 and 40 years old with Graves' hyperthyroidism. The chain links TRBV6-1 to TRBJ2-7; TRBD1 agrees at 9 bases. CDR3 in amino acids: CASSDVSGQGYEQYF. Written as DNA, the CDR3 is TGTGCCAGCAGTGACGTCTCGGGACAGGGCTACGAGCAGTACTTC.